This T cell receptor beta chain was captured by sequencing in a study of blood T cells in healthy people across ages. V shed 4 bases and J shed 11 bases, with 9 bases lying between them. The CDR3 extends over 12 amino acids. The V gene's germline CDR1 is SGHNT and CDR2 YENEEA. PCR was performed a second time for about 7 to 12 cycles using a sample-barcoded 5' primer and a J-beta primer mix. TCRdb ran MiXCR on the 5' RACE reads and lists one entry per CDR3 protein. The repertoire holds 1.5 million to 2 million distinct CDR3 sequences, with 39% as singletons. The chain uses TRBV11-3 and TRBJ2-6; tentative D call: TRBD1 (6 bases). This receptor was identified in a human donor in good health. Sample: blood. CDR3 in amino acids: CASSSPGDVLTF. CDR3 DNA: TGTGCCAGCAGCTCCCCAGGGGACGTCCTGACTTTC.